These 29 T cell receptor beta chains originate from one sample sequenced in a study of blood T cell repertoires in COVID-19. Generated by immunoSEQ multiplex PCR, the TCRdb table keeps only in-frame clones and is missing some. Seen here are over 95,000 clones, roughly four fifths observed once, and the top ten hold about 10%. Sequencing used peripheral blood. Source of these receptors: a human donor in a cohort sampled during active COVID-19.

In its sample, this clone was seen a few times. The chain couples TRBV9 to TRBJ1-6; 8 bases match TRBD1. Germline trimming cut 3 bases from V and 8 bases from J; bases unmatched to any gene: 4. The germline gives CDR1 SGDLS, CDR2 YYNGEE. The CDR3 consists of 14 residues. The CDR3 DNA sequence: TGTGCCAGCAGCGCGGGACAGGTCGATTCACCCCTCCACTTT. Translation: CASSAGQVDSPLHF.

The rearrangement links TRBV30 to TRBJ1-3; D gene ambiguous. V lost 5 bases to trimming and J lost 0 bases, with 11 bases between them. This CDR3 has 14 amino acids. Germline CDR1 reads GTSNPN; CDR2 reads SVGIG (reference sequence). The CDR3 region is CAWGTQPSGNTIYF. CDR3 bases: TGTGCCTGGGGCACACAGCCCTCTGGAAACACCATATATTTT.

In this sample, this clone turned up a few times. This sequence joins TRBV18 and TRBJ1-1; D may be TRBD1 (5 bases). From germline, CDR1 is KGHSH and CDR2 LQKENI. The CDR3 sequence is 15 residues long. Trimming removed 5 bases at V and 0 bases at J, with 13 bases between. Here the CDR3 DNA reads TGTGCCAGCTCATTGGAGACAGTCATGAACACTGAAGCTTTCTTT. Translated: CASSLETVMNTEAFF.

This chain joins TRBV19 and TRBJ1-4; 7 nucleotides line up with TRBD1. The germline CDR1 and CDR2 sequences are LNHDA and SQIVND (reference sequence). With V trimmed by 9 bases and J by 4 bases, 5 bases remained unmatched. This CDR3 has 13 residues. CDR3 region: CASLDRDNEKLFF. For the CDR3, the DNA is TGTGCCAGCTTAGACAGGGATAATGAAAAACTGTTTTTT.

CDR3 DNA: TGTGCCAGCAGTAAGCAGGGCTATGGCTACACCTTC. Amino acid sequence: CASSKQGYGYTF. The genes are TRBV25-1 and TRBJ1-2, with D possibly TRBD1 on 5 matching bases. This CDR3 contains 12 residues. The germline V gene encodes CDR1 MGHDK and CDR2 SYGVNS. V lost 5 bases and J lost 4, with 8 bases in between.

V gene TRBV6-2 or TRBV6-3 combines with J gene TRBJ2-5; D remains ambiguous. Trimming took 0 bases from V and 7 from J, leaving 12 bases between them. CDR1 is MNHEY and CDR2 is SVGEGT in the germline V gene. This CDR3 region has 14 residues. DNA of the CDR3: TGTGCCAGCAGTTACTCATTCGGAGTATCGACCCAGTACTTC. Encoded protein: CASSYSFGVSTQYF.

The chain is built from TRBV2 and TRBJ2-1; TRBD2 is a possible D gene (6 bases). This CDR3 has 17 residues. In germline, CDR1 is SNHLY, CDR2 FYNNEI. The germline V and J ends were trimmed by 7 bases and 1 base, with 20 bases remaining between them. CDR3 in amino acids: CASIPRIAESSYNEQFF. As DNA, the CDR3 is TGTGCCAGCATCCCCAGAATAGCGGAGAGTTCCTACAATGAGCAGTTCTTC.

J is TRBJ1-5 and V is TRBV28; tentatively, D is TRBD1 (5 bases). V gave up 6 bases and J gave up 9 bases, with 15 bases separating them. This CDR3 spans 13 amino acids. Germline CDR1 is MDHEN and CDR2 is SYDVKM. The CDR3 region has the DNA TGTGCCAGCAGCCGGACGGGACTCCCGCCCCAGCATTTT. Translated: CASSRTGLPPQHF.

This clone was seen just once. The chain couples TRBV27 to TRBJ1-2; D ambiguous. CDR1 and CDR2 from the germline V gene are MNHEY and SMNVEV (reference sequence). This CDR3 spans 13 amino acids. The ends were cut back, 5 bases at V and 1 base at J, with 8 bases in the middle. DNA of the CDR3: TGTGCCAGCAGTGCGACAAGTAACTATGGCTACACCTTC. Residues: CASSATSNYGYTF.

The V and J genes are TRBV7-2 and TRBJ2-7; 8 bases fit TRBD2. The CDR3 is 16 amino acids. V dropped 1 base and J dropped 6; count of bases not matched to a gene: 11. The germline gives CDR1 SGHTA, CDR2 FQGNSA. The CDR3 DNA follows: TGTGCCAGCAGCTTAGTCTTAGCGGGATTGCAAAGCGAGCAGTACTTC. This encodes CASSLVLAGLQSEQYF. Drawing the rest from reference TRBV7-2 and TRBJ2-7, the complete variable domain is GAGVSQSPSNKVTEKGKDVELRCDPISGHTALYWYRQSLGQGLEFLIYFQGNSAPDKSGLPSDRFSAERTGGSVSTLTIQRTQQEDSAVYLCASSLVLAGLQSEQYFGPGTRLTVT.

Only one count was recorded for this clone. Other DNA sequences within the sample encode an identical CDR3. The chain has TRBV19 and TRBJ1-2; tentatively, D is TRBD1 (5 bases). With 7 bases removed from V and 3 bases from J, the gap between germline ends came to 21 bases. The CDR3 contains 16 residues. From germline, CDR1 is LNHDA and CDR2 SQIVND (reference sequence). The CDR3 nucleotides read TGTGCCAGTAAGGGGAGGCAGATAATAAGGGACTATGGCTACACCTTC. Amino acids: CASKGRQIIRDYGYTF. Looking up the rest from reference TRBV19 and TRBJ1-2 gives the full variable domain: DGGITQSPKYLFRKEGQNVTLSCEQNLNHDAMYWYRQDPGQGLRLIYYSQIVNDFQKGDIAEGYSVSREKKESFPLTVTSAQKNPTAFYLCASKGRQIIRDYGYTFGSGTRLTVV.

The chain is built from TRBV24-1 and TRBJ2-1, with 8 bases lining up with TRBD1. The CDR3 totals 16 residues. CDR1 is KGHDR, CDR2 SFDVKD, per germline. J lost 2 bases, V lost 1 base, and 3 bases had no gene match. CDR3 in amino acids: CATSDFGQGAYNEQFF. CDR3 DNA: TGTGCCACCAGTGATTTCGGACAGGGCGCCTACAATGAGCAGTTCTTC.

V and J are TRBV27 and TRBJ1-1, with 12 bases aligning to TRBD1. Losses at the gene ends were 6 bases for V and 7 bases for J; bases not matched to a gene: 6. This CDR3 is built from 14 residues. The germline V gene has CDR1 MNHEY and CDR2 SMNVEV (reference sequence). The CDR3 protein is CASRPGQGAIEAFF. In nucleotides, the CDR3 is TGTGCCAGCAGGCCGGGACAGGGGGCGATTGAAGCTTTCTTT.

In its sample, this clone was seen once. The gene calls are TRBV3-1 (or the pseudogene TRBV3-2) and TRBJ1-3, with D perhaps matching TRBD1 (5 bases). The CDR3 is 16 residues long. Germline CDR1 and CDR2: LGHDT and YNNKEL (reference sequence). The V end was cut by 4 bases, the J end by 0 bases, with 13 bases between. CDR3 amino acids: CASSRARGSSGNTIYF. The CDR3 DNA reads TGTGCCAGCAGCCGAGCTCGGGGGAGCTCTGGAAACACCATATATTTT.

This chain connects TRBV2 to TRBJ1-2; D remains ambiguous. Germline V CDR1 and CDR2: SNHLY, FYNNEI. The CDR3 totals 12 residues. V was trimmed by 3 bases and J by 4 bases, leaving 6 bases between them. CDR3 loop: CASSDSRYGYTF. The CDR3 nucleotides read TGTGCCAGCAGTGATTCTCGCTATGGCTACACCTTC.

This rearrangement joins TRBV10-3 to TRBJ2-7, with TRBD1 as a possible D gene (6 bases). In germline, CDR1 is ENHRY, CDR2 SYGVKD. Trimming cost V 10 bases and J 7 bases, with 23 bases left between them. The CDR3 extends over 14 amino acids. DNA for the CDR3: TGTGCCACACAATTACCGGGACAAGGGATGGAGCAGTACTTC. Translating it yields CATQLPGQGMEQYF.

The chain has TRBV7-2 and TRBJ1-2, with D maybe TRBD1 (6 bases). Germline CDR1 is SGHTA and CDR2 is FQGNSA. With 1 base removed from V and 3 bases from J, the gap between germline ends came to 12 bases. The CDR3 sequence is 15 residues long. The CDR3 is CASSLGPGADYGYTF. CDR3 nucleotides: TGTGCCAGCAGCTTAGGGCCAGGGGCAGACTATGGCTACACCTTC.

The genes are TRBV6-1 and TRBJ2-7; D ambiguous. Germline V CDR1 and CDR2: MNHNS, SASEGT. V shed 0 bases and J shed 3 bases, with 12 bases lying between them. The CDR3 loop spans 15 amino acids. CDR3 DNA sequence: TGTGCCAGCAGTGAAGCCGTCTATTTCCGCTACGAGCAGTACTTC. This gives the protein CASSEAVYFRYEQYF.

The chain combines TRBV7-6 with TRBJ2-7, with TRBD2 matching over 10 bases. The CDR3 contains 21 residues. The germline gives CDR1 SGHVS, CDR2 FNYEAQ. The junction had 24 bases not matched to a gene; V was cut back by 4 bases and J by 3 bases. This chain's CDR3 is CASSSLGGSGRRQAYVYEQYF. The CDR3 DNA is TGTGCCAGCAGCTCCCTCGGGGGTAGCGGGAGGAGACAAGCGTATGTCTACGAGCAGTACTTC.

The V and J genes are TRBV6-1 and TRBJ2-7, with 8 nucleotides matching TRBD2. Germline V lookup: CDR1 MNHNS, CDR2 SASEGT. Germline trimming cut 1 base from V and 0 bases from J; bases unmatched to any gene: 2. The CDR3 loop spans 15 amino acids. Written as DNA, the CDR3 is TGTGCCAGCAGTGAAGACAGCGGGAGCTCCTACGAGCAGTACTTC. The encoded protein is CASSEDSGSSYEQYF.

The CDR3 coding sequence is TGTGCCACCAGCAGGACAGGGTTTTCTAACTATGGCTACACCTTC. Protein sequence: CATSRTGFSNYGYTF. This chain connects TRBV15 to TRBJ1-2; 7 bases agree with TRBD1. The CDR3 runs to 15 residues. CDR1 LNHNV and CDR2 YYDKDF come from the germline V gene (reference sequence). With V trimmed by 3 bases and J by 0 bases, 4 bases remained unmatched.

The CDR3 nucleotides read TGTGCCAGCAGTTACTCTGACACAAACTATGGCTACACCTTC. This gives the protein CASSYSDTNYGYTF. The rearrangement uses TRBV6-2 or TRBV6-3 and TRBJ1-2; D gene ambiguous. Germline lookup yields CDR1 MNHEY and CDR2 SVGEGT. The CDR3 is 14 residues long. Trimming removed 0 bases at V and 2 bases at J, with 7 bases between.

The V gene is TRBV6-5, the J gene TRBJ2-5; 8 bases are shared with TRBD1. Germline CDR1 reads MNHEY; CDR2 reads SVGAGI. There are 15 residues in the CDR3. V lost 6 bases to trimming and J lost 5 bases; unmatched junction nucleotides: 11. The CDR3 sequence: CASRGTGSNAETQYF. For the CDR3, the DNA is TGTGCCAGCAGGGGGACAGGATCTAATGCGGAGACCCAGTACTTC.

The chain uses TRBV2 and TRBJ1-5; D perhaps matches TRBD1 (6 bases). The V gene's germline CDR1 is SNHLY and CDR2 FYNNEI. The CDR3 extends over 13 amino acids. Trimming removed 6 bases from V and 3 bases from J, with 9 bases in between. This CDR3 reads CASSGQPNQPQHF. CDR3 DNA sequence: TGTGCCAGCAGCGGACAGCCCAATCAGCCCCAGCATTTT. Based on the CDR3 plus reference TRBV2 and TRBJ1-5, the full variable domain is EPEVTQTPSHQVTQMGQEVILRCVPISNHLYFYWYRQILGQKVEFLVSFYNNEISEKSEIFDDQFSVERPDGSNFTLKIRSTKLEDSAMYFCASSGQPNQPQHFGDGTRLSIL.

This chain uses TRBV7-3 with TRBJ1-2; tentative D call: TRBD1 (6 bases). In germline, CDR1 is SGHTA, CDR2 FQGTGA. This CDR3 has 14 amino acids. Trimming removed 2 bases at V and 2 bases at J, with 9 bases between. The CDR3 reads CASSLDGQNYGYTF. Here the CDR3 DNA reads TGTGCCAGCAGCTTAGATGGACAGAACTATGGCTACACCTTC.

This clone was observed once. J is TRBJ1-4 and V is TRBV9; D is unclear. The germline CDR1 and CDR2 sequences are SGDLS and YYNGEE. This CDR3 region has 15 residues. V was pared by 0 bases and J by 7 bases, with 13 bases between. CDR3 sequence (DNA): TGTGCCAGCAGCGTAGATCCAGGTATCTCTGAAAAACTGTTTTTT. Encoded protein: CASSVDPGISEKLFF.

To note about this clone: This CDR3 is also generated by other DNA sequences in the sample. V gene TRBV7-8 combines with J gene TRBJ1-1, with TRBD1 matching 8 bases. Germline V gene sequence: CDR1 SGHVS, CDR2 FQNEAQ. J lost 2 bases, V lost 5 bases, and 4 bases had no gene match. This CDR3 contains 14 residues. The CDR3 here is CASSLGTGNTEAFF. The CDR3 nucleotides are TGTGCCAGCAGCCTAGGGACAGGCAACACTGAAGCTTTCTTT.

The CDR3 DNA follows: TGCGCCAGCAGCCCCTTCCCACAGGGTGCCTATTCTGGGGCCAACGTCCTGACTTTC. Residues: CASSPFPQGAYSGANVLTF. The V gene is TRBV5-1, the J gene TRBJ2-6; possibly TRBD1 for D (6 bases). V gave up 4 bases and J gave up 1 base, with 21 bases separating them. The CDR3 is made up of 19 amino acids. From germline, CDR1 is SGHRS and CDR2 YFSETQ.

This rearrangement joins TRBV7-2 to TRBJ2-7; perhaps TRBD2 as D (6 bases). The CDR3 length is 14 residues. Germline V gene lookup returns CDR1 SGHTA and CDR2 FQGNSA. Trimming left V 5 bases short and J 2 bases short, with 13 bases between. CDR3 DNA sequence: TGTGCCAGCAGCCCCGGTGCGGGGCCCTACGAGCAGTACTTC. This sequence encodes CASSPGAGPYEQYF.